This section outlines one TCR beta chain sequence together with its context. The target antigen is unknown. This entry comes from a study of T-cell memory formation after mild COVID-19. Study-wide points: Of the contracting clones, CD4+ ones lay mainly in CM and EM, and CD8+ ones in EMRA.

Trimming took off 8 bases at V and 6 bases at J, with 11 bases between the two ends. Per the germline V gene, CDR1 is MNHNS and CDR2 is SASEGT. The CDR3 totals 12 residues. After 5'RACE with constant-segment primers, TCR alpha and TCR beta cDNA libraries carrying sample barcodes and UMIs were obtained. MiXCR was run by TCRdb on the 5' RACE reads, yielding one entry per CDR3 protein. The sample holds about 390,000 distinct CDR3 sequences; roughly 15% are singletons and the top ten take about 22%. Sequencing used PBMCs or a T cell subset sorted from them (not recorded which). The TCR was taken from a man between 18 and 35 years old who had mild COVID-19 (a few samples of this study predate the infection). Cell type and time point are not known. The V and J genes are TRBV6-1 and TRBJ2-1, with D perhaps matching TRBD1 (7 bases). In DNA, the CDR3 is TGTGCCAGCGGAGGGGGCTTCAATGAGCAGTTCTTC. It yields the protein CASGGGFNEQFF.